This TCR beta chain was obtained from a study of shared clonotypes between healthy human individuals. Trimming shortened V by 6 bases and J by 4 bases, and 13 bases separated the two germline ends. This CDR3 contains 14 residues. Germline V gene sequence: CDR1 MDHEN, CDR2 SYDVKM. Measured with immunoSEQ multiplex PCR; TCRdb has only the in-frame clones, and not every one. The sample records about half a million clones, around 79% being singletons. The chain recombines TRBV28 with TRBJ1-5; tentative D call: TRBD1 (6 bases). The sequence derives from a woman aged 35 to 49 in good health. Some clones in this sample may be carry-over from other donors' samples. The specimen was PBMCs. CDR3 DNA: TGTGCCAGCAGGAGGGGGGGTGAGAATCAGCCCCAGCATTTT. It encodes CASRRGGENQPQHF.